The 28 T cell receptor beta chains below all came from one sample that was sequenced in a study of T cell responses to AZD1222 COVID-19 vaccine. The data were produced by immunoSEQ multiplex PCR, yet TCRdb's version contains in-frame clones alone and is incomplete. The sample shows 100,000 or so clones, more than 75% of them seen only once. This specimen was peripheral blood, taken on day 0 of AZD1222 vaccination. The source of these receptors is an adult in good health.

The rearrangement uses TRBV19 and TRBJ1-1; no clear D. CDR3 length: 11 amino acids. Between the trimmed V and J ends, which lost 3 bases and 5 bases, there was a span of 4 bases. Per the germline V gene, CDR1 is LNHDA and CDR2 is SQIVND (reference sequence). This CDR3 reads CASSMSTEAFF. CDR3 DNA: TGTGCCAGTAGTATGAGTACTGAAGCTTTCTTT.

J is TRBJ2-1 and V is TRBV28; D remains ambiguous. The germline gives CDR1 MDHEN, CDR2 SYDVKM. This CDR3 has 12 residues. V was cut by 7 bases and J by 5 bases, with 9 bases left in between. The CDR3 is CASKAVDNEQFF. The CDR3 DNA is TGTGCCAGCAAGGCAGTTGACAATGAGCAGTTCTTC.

The V call is TRBV6-5, the J call TRBJ2-3, with TRBD1 matching over 8 bases. V gave up 6 bases and J gave up 2 bases; unmatched junction bases: 7. The CDR3 is 15 residues long. The germline CDR1 and CDR2 sequences are MNHEY and SVGAGI. CDR3 protein: CASRDGQGDTDTQYF. CDR3 DNA: TGTGCCAGCAGGGACGGACAGGGCGACACAGATACGCAGTATTTT.

The chain combines TRBV5-4 with TRBJ1-6; 10 bases are a match to TRBD1. The CDR3 spans 14 residues. The germline gives CDR1 SGHNT, CDR2 YYREEE (reference sequence). V lost 3 bases to trimming and J lost 12 bases; unmatched junction nucleotides: 6. The CDR3 nucleotides read TGTGCCAGCAGCTCGGGGACAGGGGAAAAACCCCTCCACTTT. This encodes CASSSGTGEKPLHF.

V gene TRBV11-3 combines with J gene TRBJ2-7, with D perhaps TRBD1 (5 bases). The CDR3 has 13 residues. CDR1 and CDR2 from the germline V gene are SGHNT and YENEEA. Trimming removed 6 bases from V and 2 bases from J, with 11 bases in between. The CDR3 here is CASRTDSAYEQYF. The CDR3 DNA follows: TGTGCCAGCAGAACCGACAGCGCCTACGAGCAGTACTTC.

The gene calls are TRBV19 and TRBJ1-2; 7 nucleotides line up with TRBD1. V lost 5 bases, J lost 0 bases, and 9 bases stayed unmatched. This CDR3 is built from 16 residues. Germline V gene sequence: CDR1 LNHDA, CDR2 SQIVND (reference sequence). The CDR3 region is CASSQPRTGTNYGYTF. CDR3 in DNA: TGTGCCAGTAGTCAACCTCGGACAGGCACTAACTATGGCTACACCTTC.

This clone was seen a single time. V usage is TRBV15 and J usage is TRBJ2-7; D is unclear. Germline loops: CDR1 LNHNV, CDR2 YYDKDF (reference sequence). The CDR3 has 14 residues. Trimming cost V 0 bases and J 2 bases, with 8 bases left between them. Here the CDR3 reads CATSRDQETYEQYF. For the CDR3, the DNA is TGTGCCACCAGCAGAGACCAGGAAACCTACGAGCAGTACTTC.

This clone turned up a few times. The rearrangement links TRBV7-9 to TRBJ1-4; D is perhaps TRBD1 (5 bases). The germline V and J ends were trimmed by 5 bases and 8 bases, with 12 bases remaining between them. This CDR3 spans 13 amino acids. Germline CDR1 and CDR2: SEHNR and FQNEAQ (reference sequence). CDR3 in DNA: TGTGCCAGCAGCCCTCGGGGGAGGGAAAAACTGTTTTTT. Translation: CASSPRGREKLFF.

The chain employs TRBV11-2 and TRBJ1-4; D is uncertain. The CDR3 has 12 residues. Germline V lookup: CDR1 SGHAT, CDR2 FQNNGV. Between the trimmed V and J ends, which lost 5 bases and 8 bases, there was a span of 9 bases. DNA for the CDR3: TGTGCCAGCAGCCCCCATAAAGAAAAACTGTTTTTT. Translating it yields CASSPHKEKLFF.

V is TRBV7-2 and J is TRBJ2-3; no firm D call. V was pared by 2 bases and J by 0 bases, with 6 bases between. CDR1 is SGHTA, CDR2 FQGNSA, per germline. The CDR3 extends over 14 amino acids. CDR3 residues: CASSLSRSTDTQYF. The CDR3 DNA follows: TGTGCCAGCAGCTTATCACGCAGCACAGATACGCAGTATTTT.

The V gene is TRBV3-1 (or the pseudogene TRBV3-2), the J gene TRBJ2-2; TRBD1 agrees at 7 bases. In germline, CDR1 is LGHDT, CDR2 YNNKEL (reference sequence). V lost 2 bases and J lost 5; bases outside the gene matches: 2. This CDR3 comprises 14 residues. The CDR3 protein is CASSQNRGTGELFF. The CDR3 DNA follows: TGTGCCAGCAGCCAAAACAGGGGAACCGGGGAGCTGTTTTTT.

The rearrangement links TRBV2 to TRBJ2-5; D may be TRBD2 (6 bases). The CDR3 has 13 amino acids. Trimming shortened V by 10 bases and J by 1 base, and 13 bases separated the two germline ends. CDR1 and CDR2 (germline): SNHLY, FYNNEI. The CDR3, as DNA: TGTGCCACCGCGGGGAGCGTCCAAGAGACCCAGTACTTC. Residues: CATAGSVQETQYF. Complete variable domain (other parts from reference TRBV2 and TRBJ2-5): EPEVTQTPSHQVTQMGQEVILRCVPISNHLYFYWYRQILGQKVEFLVSFYNNEISEKSEIFDDQFSVERPDGSNFTLKIRSTKLEDSAMYFCATAGSVQETQYFGPGTRLLVL.

This chain uses TRBV5-1 with TRBJ2-5; D gene unclear. V lost 0 bases to trimming and J lost 5 bases, with 11 bases between them. The CDR3 covers 14 residues. Looked up from germline, CDR1 is SGHRS and CDR2 is YFSETQ. CDR3 DNA: TGCGCCAGCAGCTTGGACCCGGCAAAGGAGACCCAGTACTTC. Translating gives CASSLDPAKETQYF. The entire variable domain, with the rest obtained from reference TRBV5-1 and TRBJ2-5, is as follows: KAGVTQTPRYLIKTRGQQVTLSCSPISGHRSVSWYQQTPGQGLQFLFEYFSETQRNKGNFPGRFSGRQFSNSRSEMNVSTLELGDSALYLCASSLDPAKETQYFGPGTRLLVL.

The chain recombines TRBV11-2 with TRBJ2-7; D gene unclear. V lost 2 bases and J 6 bases, leaving 11 bases between the germline ends. The length of the CDR3 is 13 residues. The germline V gene encodes CDR1 SGHAT and CDR2 FQNNGV. The CDR3 DNA is TGTGCCAGCAGCTTACCGACCTGGGGCGAGCAGTACTTC. Its protein product is CASSLPTWGEQYF.

This clone was found a few times. This chain joins TRBV28 and TRBJ1-1; maybe TRBD1 (6 bases). The ends were cut back, 7 bases at V and 1 base at J, with 13 bases in the middle. CDR3 size: 14 residues. Germline loops: CDR1 MDHEN, CDR2 SYDVKM. CDR3 residues: CASISGQTNTEAFF. The CDR3 DNA reads as TGTGCCAGCATTTCAGGACAGACGAACACTGAAGCTTTCTTT.

This clone was picked up a small number of times. The chain joins TRBV11-3 to TRBJ1-1, with D hard to call. Germline loops: CDR1 SGHNT, CDR2 YENEEA. This CDR3 has 13 residues. V lost 3 bases and J 0 bases, leaving 5 bases between the germline ends. CDR3 bases: TGTGCCAGCAGCTTTAACATGAACACTGAAGCTTTCTTT. Protein: CASSFNMNTEAFF.

The rearrangement links TRBV19 to TRBJ2-1, with D possibly matching TRBD1 (6 bases). Germline V gene sequence: CDR1 LNHDA, CDR2 SQIVND (reference sequence). V dropped 1 base and J dropped 4 bases, with 14 bases sitting between them. This CDR3 region has 16 residues. DNA for the CDR3: TGTGCCAGTAGTATAGGCCAGGGGATTCTATACAATGAGCAGTTCTTC. Encoded protein: CASSIGQGILYNEQFF.

This chain connects TRBV12-3 or TRBV12-4 to TRBJ1-1; D call uncertain. CDR3 length: 12 amino acids. V lost 7 bases and J 11 bases, leaving 17 bases between the germline ends. The CDR3 coding sequence is TGTGCCAGCAAACCTTATGCGGGGTTGGCTTTCTTT. The encoded protein is CASKPYAGLAFF.

The rearrangement joins TRBV28 to TRBJ1-4, with D possibly TRBD1 on 6 matching bases. Trimming took off 5 bases at V and 10 bases at J, with 11 bases between the two ends. The germline CDR1 and CDR2 sequences are MDHEN and SYDVKM. The CDR3 is 12 amino acids. The CDR3 bases are TGTGCCAGCAGTGGACAGTTAGGAAAACTGTTTTTT. Translating gives CASSGQLGKLFF.

This chain connects TRBV10-3 to TRBJ2-7; a weak D match, TRBD1 (5 bases). This CDR3 is 13 amino acids long. Germline CDR1 ENHRY, CDR2 SYGVKD. V shed 5 bases and J shed 2 bases, with 10 bases lying between them. For the CDR3, the DNA is TGTGCCATCAGTAAGACAGACCCCTACGAGCAGTACTTC. As protein: CAISKTDPYEQYF.

This rearrangement joins TRBV6-5 to TRBJ2-2, with D tentatively TRBD2 (5 bases). Trimming removed 7 bases at V and 5 bases at J, with 14 bases between. The CDR3 loop spans 14 amino acids. The V gene's germline CDR1 is MNHEY and CDR2 SVGAGI. The CDR3 protein is CASIVERSTGELFF. Written as DNA, the CDR3 is TGTGCCAGCATTGTTGAGCGGAGTACCGGGGAGCTGTTTTTT.

The V and J genes are TRBV27 and TRBJ2-5; tentatively, D is TRBD2 (5 bases). Per the germline V gene, CDR1 is MNHEY and CDR2 is SMNVEV (reference sequence). Trimming cost V 2 bases and J 4 bases, with 11 bases left between them. The CDR3 length is 14 residues. The CDR3 DNA sequence: TGTGCCAGCAGTTTAGCTAGCTCCCTAGAGACCCAGTACTTC. This encodes CASSLASSLETQYF.

V and J are TRBV12-3 or TRBV12-4 and TRBJ1-2; D not certain. The CDR3 covers 12 residues. The germline V and J ends were trimmed by 3 bases and 5 bases, with 7 bases remaining between them. CDR3 DNA: TGTGCCAGCAGTTTGTCGGTTTATGGCTACACCTTC. Its protein product is CASSLSVYGYTF.

The V and J genes are TRBV14 and TRBJ1-1, with a tentative D call TRBD1 (5 bases). The germline V gene has CDR1 SGHDN and CDR2 FVKESK. This CDR3 is 13 amino acids long. V lost 0 bases and J lost 7, with 9 bases in between. The DNA of the CDR3 is TGTGCCAGCAGCCAAGATGGGGGACGTGAAGCTTTCTTT. The encoded protein is CASSQDGGREAFF.

The gene calls are TRBV6-5 and TRBJ2-5; no definite D call. The V and J ends lost 5 bases and 1 base respectively, with 14 bases between them. CDR1 MNHEY and CDR2 SVGAGI come from the germline V gene. This CDR3 is built from 15 residues. The chain's CDR3 is CASSPGPSPQETQYF. The CDR3 DNA follows: TGTGCCAGCAGTCCCGGGCCTTCCCCCCAAGAGACCCAGTACTTC.

The chain recombines TRBV3-1 (or the pseudogene TRBV3-2) with TRBJ2-3, with D hard to call. Germline CDR1 is LGHDT and CDR2 is YNNKEL (reference sequence). The CDR3 is made up of 15 amino acids. Trimming removed 8 bases from V and 0 bases from J, with 15 bases in between. The CDR3 bases are TGTGCCAGCGCGGAGACGAGGAGTAGCACAGATACGCAGTATTTT. Its protein is CASAETRSSTDTQYF.

CDR3 residues: CASSGIITPTFF. Written as DNA, the CDR3 is TGCGCCAGCAGTGGTATCATAACCCCGACGTTCTTC. The J gene is TRBJ2-1, the V gene TRBV10-1, with D unresolved. V shed 4 bases and J shed 15 bases, with 16 bases lying between them. Germline V gives CDR1 WNHNN, CDR2 SYGVQD (reference sequence). The CDR3 sequence is 12 residues long.

This chain connects TRBV5-1 to TRBJ2-2, with TRBD1 matching over 8 bases. CDR3 length: 16 residues. V shed 2 bases, J shed 4 bases, and the junction held 7 bases outside the gene matches. Germline CDR1 is SGHRS and CDR2 is YFSETQ. Here the CDR3 reads CASSFNRDRPTGELFF. The CDR3 bases are TGCGCCAGCAGCTTTAACCGGGACAGGCCCACCGGGGAGCTGTTTTTT.